The 26 T cell receptor beta chains below all came from one sample that was sequenced in a study of OX40 agonist ivuxolimab in advanced cancers. The repertoire was sequenced with immunoSEQ multiplex PCR; TCRdb's copy has only in-frame clones and lacks some. The sample carries about 36,000 clones, around 77% recorded once. The sample was CD4+ or CD8+ T cells sorted from blood, taken in a trial of the OX40 agonist ivuxolimab. These receptor sequences come from an adult with an advanced solid tumor such as melanoma, head and neck, liver or kidney cancer.

V and J are TRBV30 and TRBJ1-3; D ambiguous. Germline CDR1 is GTSNPN and CDR2 is SVGIG (reference sequence). CDR3 length: 15 residues. V dropped 5 bases and J dropped 0 bases, with 14 bases sitting between them. CDR3 sequence: CAWGPEGFSGNTIYF. The CDR3 DNA reads TGTGCCTGGGGGCCGGAGGGTTTCTCTGGAAACACCATATATTTT.

This clone occurred a few times. J is TRBJ1-5 and V is TRBV6-1; D is unresolved. The CDR3 covers 13 residues. Germline V gene sequence: CDR1 MNHNS, CDR2 SASEGT. Trimming cost V 2 bases and J 6 bases, with 8 bases left between them. DNA of the CDR3: TGTGCCAGCAGTGAATATCATGCTCAGCCCCAGCATTTT. The encoded protein is CASSEYHAQPQHF.

This rearrangement joins TRBV5-6 to TRBJ2-6, with no clear D. Trimming took off 2 bases at V and 0 bases at J, with 3 bases between the two ends. The CDR3 extends over 14 amino acids. CDR1 is SGHDT and CDR2 is YYEEEE in the germline V gene. Here the CDR3 reads CASSLGSGANVLTF. CDR3 sequence (DNA): TGTGCCAGCAGCTTAGGCTCTGGGGCCAACGTCCTGACTTTC.

V usage is TRBV2 and J usage is TRBJ1-2; D remains ambiguous. V was pared by 3 bases and J by 4 bases, with 9 bases between. The CDR3 is made up of 13 amino acids. CDR1 and CDR2 from the germline V gene are SNHLY and FYNNEI. The CDR3 loop reads CASSDSVPYGYTF. For the CDR3, the DNA is TGTGCCAGCAGTGATTCGGTTCCCTATGGCTACACCTTC.

CDR3 in amino acids: CASSEGALGYTF. The CDR3 DNA is TGTGCCAGCAGTGAAGGGGCGTTGGGCTACACCTTC. The V gene is TRBV6-1, the J gene TRBJ1-2; unclear D gene. The V end was cut by 1 base, the J end by 8 bases, with 8 bases between. The CDR3 is made up of 12 amino acids. Germline V gene sequence: CDR1 MNHNS, CDR2 SASEGT.

The chain recombines TRBV6-1 with TRBJ2-1; D possibly uses TRBD1 or TRBD2 (5 bases each). The CDR3 runs to 14 residues. Germline CDR1 is MNHNS and CDR2 is SASEGT. Trimming removed 3 bases from V and 4 bases from J, with 10 bases in between. The CDR3 DNA reads TGTGCCAGCAGTGATGGGGGATCGTACAATGAGCAGTTCTTC. It encodes CASSDGGSYNEQFF.

J is TRBJ2-1 and V is TRBV7-3; D is ambiguous. The CDR3 length is 15 residues. The V and J ends lost 5 bases and 0 bases respectively, with 11 bases between them. Germline V lookup: CDR1 SGHTA, CDR2 FQGTGA. Here the CDR3 DNA reads TGTGCCAGCAGCGATCAAAAGAGCTCCTACAATGAGCAGTTCTTC. Protein sequence: CASSDQKSSYNEQFF.

The genes are TRBV19 and TRBJ1-5; possible D gene TRBD1, 5 bases. Trimming took 3 bases from V and 4 from J, leaving 7 bases between them. The CDR3 runs 13 residues. Germline V gene lookup returns CDR1 LNHDA and CDR2 SQIVND (reference sequence). Here the CDR3 DNA reads TGTGCCAGTAGTATCCGGGGGAATCAGCCCCAGCATTTT. Translation gives CASSIRGNQPQHF.

V gene TRBV30 combines with J gene TRBJ2-7; D gene uncertain. This CDR3 contains 15 residues. Germline lookup yields CDR1 GTSNPN and CDR2 SVGIG (reference sequence). V was cut by 3 bases and J by 2 bases, with 17 bases left in between. The CDR3: CAWRPSLGSAYEQYF. DNA for the CDR3: TGTGCCTGGAGGCCCTCCTTGGGTTCGGCCTACGAGCAGTACTTC.

This clone has a handful of counts. The chain employs TRBV9 and TRBJ1-4, with 7 positions matching TRBD1. CDR3 size: 15 residues. Germline V gene lookup returns CDR1 SGDLS and CDR2 YYNGEE. Losses at the gene ends were 0 bases for V and 4 bases for J; bases not matched to a gene: 3. The CDR3 nucleotides read TGTGCCAGCAGCGTAGAAGGGACAGTTAATGAAAAACTGTTTTTT. Translating it yields CASSVEGTVNEKLFF.

Here the CDR3 reads CASSSTHGGYEQYF. The CDR3 region has the DNA TGTGCCAGCAGTTCGACTCATGGGGGCTACGAGCAGTACTTC. The chain employs TRBV27 and TRBJ2-7; D possibly uses TRBD1 or TRBD2 (5 bases each). The CDR3 contains 14 residues. Germline lookup yields CDR1 MNHEY and CDR2 SMNVEV (reference sequence). The germline V and J ends were trimmed by 4 bases and 3 bases, with 13 bases remaining between them.

The chain combines TRBV5-3 with TRBJ1-5, with 8 nucleotides matching TRBD1. TRBV5-3 is placed among ORFs of uncertain function. This CDR3 comprises 15 residues. The ends lost 0 bases at V and 2 bases at J; junction bases unmatched: 1. The CDR3 DNA is TGTGCCAGAAGCTTGGAGGGACAGGGCAATCAGCCCCAGCATTTT. As protein: CARSLEGQGNQPQHF.

This rearrangement joins TRBV19 to TRBJ2-3; 7 nucleotides line up with TRBD1. J was trimmed by 4 bases and V by 6 bases; bases with no gene match: 10. Per the germline V gene, CDR1 is LNHDA and CDR2 is SQIVND (reference sequence). The CDR3 is made up of 15 amino acids. The CDR3: CASRRQGIGADTQYF. CDR3 nucleotide sequence: TGTGCCAGTAGGAGACAGGGAATAGGTGCAGATACGCAGTATTTT. Variable domain in full (rest from reference TRBV19 and TRBJ2-3): DGGITQSPKYLFRKEGQNVTLSCEQNLNHDAMYWYRQDPGQGLRLIYYSQIVNDFQKGDIAEGYSVSREKKESFPLTVTSAQKNPTAFYLCASRRQGIGADTQYFGPGTRLTVL.

The chain is built from TRBV9 and TRBJ1-3, with D possibly being TRBD1 (6 bases). From germline, CDR1 is SGDLS and CDR2 YYNGEE. The CDR3 runs 17 residues. Trimming cost V 5 bases and J 8 bases, with 26 bases left between them. CDR3 protein: CASSQGTLTGIGDTIYF. DNA of the CDR3: TGTGCCAGCAGTCAGGGGACATTAACTGGAATCGGGGACACCATATATTTT. Looking up the rest from reference TRBV9 and TRBJ1-3 gives the full variable domain: DSGVTQTPKHLITATGQRVTLRCSPRSGDLSVYWYQQSLDQGLQFLIQYYNGEERAKGNILERFSAQQFPDLHSELNLSSLELGDSALYFCASSQGTLTGIGDTIYFGEGSWLTVV.

The rearrangement links TRBV30 to TRBJ2-7; 7 bases map to TRBD1. The CDR3 is made up of 13 amino acids. Germline V lookup: CDR1 GTSNPN, CDR2 SVGIG (reference sequence). V shed 6 bases and J 2 bases; nucleotides not matched to a gene: 7. The CDR3 region has the DNA TGTGCCTGCATCGGGCAGGGGGCCTACGAGCAGTACTTC. This translates into CACIGQGAYEQYF.

The chain employs TRBV7-9 and TRBJ2-7, with a possible D match to TRBD1 (5 bases). V was clipped by 5 bases and J by 5 bases, with 16 bases between them. The CDR3 sequence is 14 residues long. Germline V gene lookup returns CDR1 SEHNR and CDR2 FQNEAQ (reference sequence). This CDR3 is CASSPRIGVDEQYF. CDR3 bases: TGTGCCAGCAGCCCCAGGATAGGGGTCGACGAGCAGTACTTC. Supplemented by reference TRBV7-9 and TRBJ2-7, the full variable domain reads DTGVSQNPRHKITKRGQNVTFRCDPISEHNRLYWYRQTLGQGPEFLTYFQNEAQLEKSRLLSDRFSAERPKGSFSTLEIQRTEQGDSAMYLCASSPRIGVDEQYFGPGTRLTVT.

The chain links TRBV6-1 to TRBJ2-1, with 8 positions matching TRBD2. Unmatched junction bases numbered 4, after V lost 4 bases and J lost 2 bases. The CDR3 sequence is 15 residues long. In germline, CDR1 is MNHNS, CDR2 SASEGT. CDR3 in amino acids: CASSVTSGPYNEQFF. For the CDR3, the DNA is TGTGCCAGCAGTGTTACTAGCGGACCCTACAATGAGCAGTTCTTC.

The CDR3 nucleotides read TGTGCCAGCAGACCTGAGGGACAGGGGGTCTACGAGCAGTACTTC. The encoded protein is CASRPEGQGVYEQYF. V and J are TRBV28 and TRBJ2-7, with 11 bases fitting TRBD1. The CDR3 runs to 15 residues. J gave up 3 bases and V 6 bases, and 7 bases lay outside the gene matches. Germline loops: CDR1 MDHEN, CDR2 SYDVKM.

This chain uses TRBV28 with TRBJ2-2; D remains ambiguous. Trimming pared 5 bases from V and 3 bases from J, leaving 4 bases between. The germline V gene encodes CDR1 MDHEN and CDR2 SYDVKM. The CDR3 runs to 12 residues. The CDR3 spells CASSLYTGELFF. CDR3 nucleotide sequence: TGTGCCAGCAGTCTATACACCGGGGAGCTGTTTTTT.

This chain connects TRBV28 to TRBJ1-5; D is ambiguous. CDR1 and CDR2 from the germline V gene are MDHEN and SYDVKM. V was shortened by 3 bases and J by 2 bases, with 8 bases between the two germline ends. This CDR3 has 14 amino acids. CDR3 DNA sequence: TGTGCCAGCAGTTTTTGGGGTGGCAATCAGCCCCAGCATTTT. This encodes CASSFWGGNQPQHF.

The chain employs TRBV11-2 and TRBJ2-1, with 7 bases fitting TRBD2. CDR1 and CDR2 from the germline V gene are SGHAT and FQNNGV. CDR3 size: 15 residues. Germline trimming cut 5 bases from V and 4 bases from J; bases unmatched to any gene: 8. The chain's CDR3 is CASSHGSGPYNEQFF. In DNA, the CDR3 is TGTGCCAGCAGCCACGGTAGCGGGCCTTACAATGAGCAGTTCTTC.

The rearrangement joins TRBV6-5 to TRBJ2-5, with D maybe TRBD1 (5 bases). Germline CDR1 and CDR2: MNHEY and SVGAGI. This CDR3 has 13 residues. V lost 2 bases and J 4 bases, leaving 8 bases between the germline ends. This CDR3 is CASSYGHGETQYF. Here the CDR3 DNA reads TGTGCCAGCAGTTACGGACATGGAGAGACCCAGTACTTC.

V is TRBV28 and J is TRBJ1-5; TRBD1 might be the D (5 bases). Germline loops: CDR1 MDHEN, CDR2 SYDVKM. V shed 1 base and J shed 4 bases, with 5 bases lying between them. This CDR3 has 13 residues. DNA of the CDR3: TGTGCCAGCAGTTTATCAGGGAATCAGCCCCAGCATTTT. It encodes CASSLSGNQPQHF. Based on the CDR3 plus reference TRBV28 and TRBJ1-5, the full variable domain is DVKVTQSSRYLVKRTGEKVFLECVQDMDHENMFWYRQDPGLGLRLIYFSYDVKMKEKGDIPEGYSVSREKKERFSLILESASTNQTSMYLCASSLSGNQPQHFGDGTRLSIL.

This clone is judged medium-sized. The chain recombines TRBV5-6 with TRBJ2-4; D is undetermined. V lost 1 base, J lost 7 bases, and 9 bases lay in between. Germline CDR1 is SGHDT and CDR2 is YYEEEE. This CDR3 has 13 residues. CDR3 sequence (DNA): TGTGCCAGCAGCTTGTTCCAGGAGAACATTCAGTACTTC. Its protein product is CASSLFQENIQYF.

The chain employs TRBV13 and TRBJ1-1; 7 nucleotides match TRBD1. Germline V gives CDR1 PRHDT, CDR2 FYEKMQ (reference sequence). The junction had 8 bases not matched to a gene; V was cut back by 5 bases and J by 2 bases. The CDR3 has 15 residues. Here the CDR3 DNA reads TGTGCCAGCAGCGCTTGGACAGGCTTAAACACTGAAGCTTTCTTT. This encodes CASSAWTGLNTEAFF.

The rearrangement uses TRBV27 and TRBJ2-3; D is uncertain. The germline CDR1 and CDR2 sequences are MNHEY and SMNVEV (reference sequence). The length of the CDR3 is 12 residues. Trimming took 5 bases from V and 3 from J, leaving 6 bases between them. CDR3 residues: CASSPGTDTQYF. Written as DNA, the CDR3 is TGTGCCAGCAGTCCTGGGACAGATACGCAGTATTTT.